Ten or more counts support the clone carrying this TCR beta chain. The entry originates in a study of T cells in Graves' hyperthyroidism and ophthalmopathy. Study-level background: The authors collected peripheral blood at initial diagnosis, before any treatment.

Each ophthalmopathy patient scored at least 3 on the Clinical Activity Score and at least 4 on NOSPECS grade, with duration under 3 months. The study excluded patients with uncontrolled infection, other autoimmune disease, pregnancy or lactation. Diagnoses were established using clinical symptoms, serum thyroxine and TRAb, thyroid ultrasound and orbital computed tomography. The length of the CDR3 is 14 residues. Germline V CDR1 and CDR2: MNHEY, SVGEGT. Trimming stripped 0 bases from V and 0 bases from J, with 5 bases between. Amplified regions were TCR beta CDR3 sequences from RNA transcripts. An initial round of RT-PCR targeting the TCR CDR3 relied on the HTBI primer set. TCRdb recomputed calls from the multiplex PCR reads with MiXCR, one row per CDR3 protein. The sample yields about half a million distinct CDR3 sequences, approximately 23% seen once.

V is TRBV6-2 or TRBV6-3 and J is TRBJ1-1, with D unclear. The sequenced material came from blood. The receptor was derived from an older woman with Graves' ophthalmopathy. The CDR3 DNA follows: TGTGCCAGCAGTTACTCGAACATGAACACTGAAGCTTTCTTT. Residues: CASSYSNMNTEAFF.